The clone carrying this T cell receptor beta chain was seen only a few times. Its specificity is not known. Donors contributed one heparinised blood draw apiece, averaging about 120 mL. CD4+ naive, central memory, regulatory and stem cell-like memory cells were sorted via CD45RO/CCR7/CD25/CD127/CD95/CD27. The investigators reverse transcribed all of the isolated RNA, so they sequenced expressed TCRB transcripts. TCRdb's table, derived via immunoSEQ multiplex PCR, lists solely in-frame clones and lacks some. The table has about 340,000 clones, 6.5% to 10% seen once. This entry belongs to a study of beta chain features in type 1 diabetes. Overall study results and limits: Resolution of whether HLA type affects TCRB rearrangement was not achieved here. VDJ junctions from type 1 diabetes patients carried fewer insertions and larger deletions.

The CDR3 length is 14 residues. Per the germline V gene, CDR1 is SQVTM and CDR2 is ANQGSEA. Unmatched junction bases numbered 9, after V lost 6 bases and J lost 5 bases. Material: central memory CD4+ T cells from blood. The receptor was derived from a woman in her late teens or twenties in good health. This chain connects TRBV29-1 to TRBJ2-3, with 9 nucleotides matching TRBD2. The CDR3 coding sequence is TGCAGCGTCCAGACTAGCGGCCCTAGAGATACGCAGTATTTT. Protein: CSVQTSGPRDTQYF.